This is a list of T cell receptor beta chains from one sample in a study of neurological immune-mediated disorders. TCRdb recomputed calls from the 5' RACE reads with MiXCR, one row per CDR3 protein. The repertoire consists of about 21,000 distinct CDR3 sequences, with roughly 15% occurring once and the leading ten covering around 15%. Specimen: PBMCs. The receptors stem from a female donor with HTLV-1-associated myelopathy (HAM/TSP). CDR3s include the opening cysteine and the closing phenylalanine or tryptophan. The order of the fields is D gene, V gene, clone size, J gene, CDR3 length, CDR3 DNA, CDR3 protein. D genes are given only for firm matches. Where a row states a size, it is once, few, many or the class of an expanded clone; other rows omit it.

D gene: TRBD1
V gene: TRBV19
clone size: .
J gene: TRBJ1-2
CDR3 length: 13
CDR3 DNA: TGTGCCAGCGGAGACAGGGTTTACTATGGCTACACCTTC
CDR3 protein: CASGDRVYYGYTF

D gene: .
V gene: TRBV4-1
clone size: medium-sized
J gene: TRBJ2-7
CDR3 length: 15
CDR3 DNA: TGCGCCAGCAGCTTTGGAGGCAGTGGAACCTACGAGCAGTACTTC
CDR3 protein: CASSFGGSGTYEQYF

D gene: TRBD1
V gene: TRBV20-1
clone size: many
J gene: TRBJ1-3
CDR3 length: 14
CDR3 DNA: TGCAGTGCTGGGGACAGGGGAATCGAAAACACCATATATTTT
CDR3 protein: CSAGDRGIENTIYF

D gene: TRBD2
V gene: TRBV3-1
clone size: .
J gene: TRBJ2-4
CDR3 length: 17
CDR3 DNA: TGTGCCAGCAGCCAACGTAGCGGGGGGGCCACCAAAAACATTCAGTACTTC
CDR3 protein: CASSQRSGGATKNIQYF

D gene: .
V gene: TRBV11-3
clone size: few
J gene: TRBJ2-1
CDR3 length: 17
CDR3 DNA: TGTGCCAGCAGCTTAGGAGGATTCGGGGGCTCCTACAATGAGCAGTTCTTC
CDR3 protein: CASSLGGFGGSYNEQFF

D gene: .
V gene: TRBV9
clone size: many
J gene: TRBJ2-1
CDR3 length: 15
CDR3 DNA: TGTGCCAGCAGCGTAGCGGAGGGCCCCTACAATGAGCAGTTCTTC
CDR3 protein: CASSVAEGPYNEQFF

D gene: TRBD2
V gene: TRBV24-1
clone size: many
J gene: TRBJ2-3
CDR3 length: 18
CDR3 DNA: TGTGCCACCAGTGATTTAAGGCGGGGGGCGCGTCGCACAGATACGCAGTATTTT
CDR3 protein: CATSDLRRGARRTDTQYF

D gene: .
V gene: TRBV20-1
clone size: many
J gene: TRBJ2-2
CDR3 length: 14
CDR3 DNA: TGCAGTGCTAGGAGTGGGCCCCACACCGGGGAGCTGTTTTTT
CDR3 protein: CSARSGPHTGELFF

D gene: TRBD2
V gene: TRBV20-1
clone size: many
J gene: TRBJ2-3
CDR3 length: 15
CDR3 DNA: TGCAGTGCTAGAGAAGTGGCGGGGGGTACAGATACGCAGTATTTT
CDR3 protein: CSAREVAGGTDTQYF

D gene: TRBD2
V gene: TRBV6-6
clone size: many
J gene: TRBJ2-3
CDR3 length: 14
CDR3 DNA: TGTGCCAGCAGAATAGCGGGGGGAACAGATACGCAGTATTTT
CDR3 protein: CASRIAGGTDTQYF

D gene: TRBD2
V gene: TRBV7-3
clone size: .
J gene: TRBJ2-1
CDR3 length: 12
CDR3 DNA: TGTGCCAGCGCGGGAGCGGGGGGTGAGCAGTTCTTC
CDR3 protein: CASAGAGGEQFF

D gene: TRBD2
V gene: TRBV20-1
clone size: many
J gene: TRBJ2-1
CDR3 length: 17
CDR3 DNA: TGCAGTGCTAGAGATCCTAGCGGGAGGGCGTCTTACAATGAGCAGTTCTTC
CDR3 protein: CSARDPSGRASYNEQFF

D gene: .
V gene: TRBV5-1
clone size: many
J gene: TRBJ2-1
CDR3 length: 14
CDR3 DNA: TGCGCCAGCAGCTTGGACAACTCCTACAATGAGCAGTTCTTC
CDR3 protein: CASSLDNSYNEQFF

D gene: TRBD2
V gene: TRBV3-1
clone size: many
J gene: TRBJ2-3
CDR3 length: 20
CDR3 DNA: TGTGCCAGCAGCCAAGATCGCCCGGGGACTAGTAGACCTCGCACAGATACGCAGTATTTT
CDR3 protein: CASSQDRPGTSRPRTDTQYF

D gene: TRBD2
V gene: TRBV20-1
clone size: .
J gene: TRBJ2-5
CDR3 length: 15
CDR3 DNA: TGCAGTGCTATAAACCCGACTAGCGGCAAAGAGACCCAGTACTTC
CDR3 protein: CSAINPTSGKETQYF

D gene: TRBD2
V gene: TRBV4-2
clone size: .
J gene: TRBJ2-5
CDR3 length: 13
CDR3 DNA: TGTGCCGCGGGGGGGGGGCTCCAAGAGACCCAGTACTTC
CDR3 protein: CAAGGGLQETQYF

D gene: .
V gene: TRBV4-1
clone size: many
J gene: TRBJ1-1
CDR3 length: 15
CDR3 DNA: TGCGCCAGCAGCCACCCCAGTGGGGTGAACACTGAAGCTTTCTTT
CDR3 protein: CASSHPSGVNTEAFF

D gene: .
V gene: TRBV12-3/TRBV12-4
clone size: many
J gene: TRBJ1-4
CDR3 length: 14
CDR3 DNA: TGTGCCAGCAGTTCGGGACAATCCAATGAAAAACTGTTTTTT
CDR3 protein: CASSSGQSNEKLFF

D gene: TRBD1
V gene: TRBV7-2
clone size: many
J gene: TRBJ1-3
CDR3 length: 19
CDR3 DNA: TGTGCCAGCAGCTTAGTCGACCTGACAGGGGGCGGGTTGCCGTACACCATATATTTT
CDR3 protein: CASSLVDLTGGGLPYTIYF

D gene: .
V gene: TRBV10-3
clone size: many
J gene: TRBJ1-4
CDR3 length: 15
CDR3 DNA: TGTGCCATCAGTGAGTCGGGCAGGCTTAATGAAAAACTGTTTTTT
CDR3 protein: CAISESGRLNEKLFF

D gene: .
V gene: TRBV6-1
clone size: many
J gene: TRBJ2-1
CDR3 length: 15
CDR3 DNA: TGTGCCAGCAGTGAAGCTTTACAGGGCGGAGATGAGCAGTTCTTC
CDR3 protein: CASSEALQGGDEQFF

D gene: TRBD1
V gene: TRBV29-1
clone size: medium-sized
J gene: TRBJ1-1
CDR3 length: 13
CDR3 DNA: TGCAGCGTTGAGACAGGGGCCAACACTGAAGCTTTCTTT
CDR3 protein: CSVETGANTEAFF